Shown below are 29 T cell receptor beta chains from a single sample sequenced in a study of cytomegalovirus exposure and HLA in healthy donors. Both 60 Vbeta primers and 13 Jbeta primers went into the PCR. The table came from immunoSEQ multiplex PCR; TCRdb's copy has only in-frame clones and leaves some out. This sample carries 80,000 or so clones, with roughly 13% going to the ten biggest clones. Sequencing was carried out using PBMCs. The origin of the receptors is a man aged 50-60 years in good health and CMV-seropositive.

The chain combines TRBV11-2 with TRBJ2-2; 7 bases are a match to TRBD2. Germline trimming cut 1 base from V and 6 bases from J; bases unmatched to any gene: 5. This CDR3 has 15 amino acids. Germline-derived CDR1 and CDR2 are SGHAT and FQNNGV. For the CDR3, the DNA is TGTGCCAGCAGCTTAGTTTCCGGACTAGCCGGGGAGCTGTTTTTT. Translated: CASSLVSGLAGELFF. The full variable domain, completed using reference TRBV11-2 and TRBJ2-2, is EAGVAQSPRYKIIEKRQSVAFWCNPISGHATLYWYQQILGQGPKLLIQFQNNGVVDDSQLPKDRFSAERLKGVDSTLKIQPAKLEDSAVYLCASSLVSGLAGELFFGEGSRLTVL.

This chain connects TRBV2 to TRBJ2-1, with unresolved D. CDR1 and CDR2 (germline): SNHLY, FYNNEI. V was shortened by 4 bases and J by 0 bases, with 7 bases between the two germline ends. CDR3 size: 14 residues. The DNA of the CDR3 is TGTGCCAGCAGTGCCCTAAGCTCCTACAATGAGCAGTTCTTC. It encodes CASSALSSYNEQFF.

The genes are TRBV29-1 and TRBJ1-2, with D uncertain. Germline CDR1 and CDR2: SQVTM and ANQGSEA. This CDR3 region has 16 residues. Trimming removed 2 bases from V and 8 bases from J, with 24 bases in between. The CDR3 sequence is CSVELLPSRHARGYTF. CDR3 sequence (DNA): TGCAGCGTTGAACTACTCCCGTCCAGACACGCTCGAGGCTACACCTTC.

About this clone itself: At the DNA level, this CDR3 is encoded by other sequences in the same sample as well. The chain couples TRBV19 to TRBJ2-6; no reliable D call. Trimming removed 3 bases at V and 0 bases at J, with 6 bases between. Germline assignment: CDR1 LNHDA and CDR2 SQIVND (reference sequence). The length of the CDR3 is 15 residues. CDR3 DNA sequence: TGTGCCAGTAGTATCATCATCTCTGGGGCCAACGTCCTGACTTTC. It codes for CASSIIISGANVLTF.

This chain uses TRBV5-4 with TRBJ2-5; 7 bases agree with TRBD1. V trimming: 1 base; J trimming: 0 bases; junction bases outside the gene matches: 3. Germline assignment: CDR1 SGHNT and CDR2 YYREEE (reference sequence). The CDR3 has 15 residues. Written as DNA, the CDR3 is TGTGCCAGCAGCTTGTACGGGACAGACCAAGAGACCCAGTACTTC. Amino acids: CASSLYGTDQETQYF. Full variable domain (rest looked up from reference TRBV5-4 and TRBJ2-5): ETGVTQSPTHLIKTRGQQVTLRCSSQSGHNTVSWYQQALGQGPQFIFQYYREEENGRGNFPPRFSGLQFPNYSSELNVNALELDDSALYLCASSLYGTDQETQYFGPGTRLLVL.

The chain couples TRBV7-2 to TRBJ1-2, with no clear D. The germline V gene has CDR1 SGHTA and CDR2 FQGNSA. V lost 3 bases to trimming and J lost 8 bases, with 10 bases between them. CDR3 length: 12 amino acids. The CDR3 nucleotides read TGTGCCAGCAGCTTTGGAGAGCGGGGCTACACCTTC. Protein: CASSFGERGYTF.

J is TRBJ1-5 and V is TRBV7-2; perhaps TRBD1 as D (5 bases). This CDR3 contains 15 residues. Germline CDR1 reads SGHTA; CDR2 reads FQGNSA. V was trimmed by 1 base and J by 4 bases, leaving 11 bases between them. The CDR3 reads CASSLEGSLNQPQHF. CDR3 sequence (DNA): TGTGCCAGCAGCTTAGAGGGGTCCTTAAATCAGCCCCAGCATTTT. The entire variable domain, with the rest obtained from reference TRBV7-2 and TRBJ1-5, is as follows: GAGVSQSPSNKVTEKGKDVELRCDPISGHTALYWYRQSLGQGLEFLIYFQGNSAPDKSGLPSDRFSAERTGGSVSTLTIQRTQQEDSAVYLCASSLEGSLNQPQHFGDGTRLSIL.

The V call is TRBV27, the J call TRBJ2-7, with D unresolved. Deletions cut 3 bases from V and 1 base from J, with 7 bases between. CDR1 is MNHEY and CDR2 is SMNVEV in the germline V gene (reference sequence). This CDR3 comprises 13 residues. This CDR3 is CASSFEASYEQYF. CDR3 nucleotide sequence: TGTGCCAGCAGTTTTGAGGCATCCTACGAGCAGTACTTC.

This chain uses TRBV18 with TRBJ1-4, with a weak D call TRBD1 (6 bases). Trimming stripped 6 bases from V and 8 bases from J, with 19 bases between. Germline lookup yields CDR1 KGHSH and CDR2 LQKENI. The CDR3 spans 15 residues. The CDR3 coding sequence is TGTGCCAGCTCGTTAGGACAGAGGGCATCGGAAAAACTGTTTTTT. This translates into CASSLGQRASEKLFF.

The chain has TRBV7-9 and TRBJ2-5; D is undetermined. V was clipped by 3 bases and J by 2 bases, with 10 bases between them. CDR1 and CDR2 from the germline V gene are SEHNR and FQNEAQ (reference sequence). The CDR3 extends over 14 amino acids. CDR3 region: CASSLVVRQETQYF. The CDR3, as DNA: TGTGCCAGCAGCTTGGTGGTGCGGCAAGAGACCCAGTACTTC.

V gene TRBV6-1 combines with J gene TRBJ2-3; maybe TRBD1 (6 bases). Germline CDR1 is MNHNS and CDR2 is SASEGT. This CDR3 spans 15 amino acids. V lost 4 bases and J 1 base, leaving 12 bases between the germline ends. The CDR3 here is CASSVRSGGTDTQYF. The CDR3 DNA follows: TGTGCCAGCAGTGTGAGGTCAGGGGGCACAGATACGCAGTATTTT.

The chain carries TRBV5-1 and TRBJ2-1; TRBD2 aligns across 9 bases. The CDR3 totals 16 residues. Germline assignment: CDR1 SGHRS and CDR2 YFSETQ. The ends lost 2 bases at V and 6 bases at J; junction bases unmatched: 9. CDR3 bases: TGCGCCAGCAGCTTCTTAGCGGGGGCTCCGGGCAATGAGCAGTTCTTC. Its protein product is CASSFLAGAPGNEQFF.

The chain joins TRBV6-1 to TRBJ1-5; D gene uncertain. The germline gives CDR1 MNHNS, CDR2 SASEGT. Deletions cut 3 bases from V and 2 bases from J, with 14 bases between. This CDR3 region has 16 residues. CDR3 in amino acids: CASSEWGVGGNQPQHF. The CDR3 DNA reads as TGTGCCAGCAGTGAGTGGGGAGTGGGTGGCAATCAGCCCCAGCATTTT.

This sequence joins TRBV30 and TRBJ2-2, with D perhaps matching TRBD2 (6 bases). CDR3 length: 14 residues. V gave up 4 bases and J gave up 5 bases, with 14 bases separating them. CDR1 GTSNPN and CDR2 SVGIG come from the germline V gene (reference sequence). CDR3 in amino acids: CAWKAGMGTGELFF. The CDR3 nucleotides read TGTGCCTGGAAGGCGGGGATGGGGACCGGGGAGCTGTTTTTT.

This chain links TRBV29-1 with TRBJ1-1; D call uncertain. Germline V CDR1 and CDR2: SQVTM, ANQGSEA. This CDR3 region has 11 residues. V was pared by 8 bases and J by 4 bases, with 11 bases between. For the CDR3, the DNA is TGCAGCACCAAGGAGCGCACTGAAGCTTTCTTT. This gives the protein CSTKERTEAFF.

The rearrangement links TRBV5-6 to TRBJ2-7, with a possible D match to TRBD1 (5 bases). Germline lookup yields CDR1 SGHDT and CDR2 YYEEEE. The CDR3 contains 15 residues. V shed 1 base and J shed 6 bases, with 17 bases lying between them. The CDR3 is CASSLMTGARREQYF. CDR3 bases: TGTGCCAGCAGCTTGATGACTGGGGCGCGGCGCGAGCAGTACTTC.

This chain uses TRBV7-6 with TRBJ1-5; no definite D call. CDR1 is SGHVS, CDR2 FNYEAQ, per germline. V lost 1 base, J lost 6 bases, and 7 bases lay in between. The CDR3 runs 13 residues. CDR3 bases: TGTGCCAGCAGCTTAGGACGCGGTCAGCCCCAGCATTTT. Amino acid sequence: CASSLGRGQPQHF.

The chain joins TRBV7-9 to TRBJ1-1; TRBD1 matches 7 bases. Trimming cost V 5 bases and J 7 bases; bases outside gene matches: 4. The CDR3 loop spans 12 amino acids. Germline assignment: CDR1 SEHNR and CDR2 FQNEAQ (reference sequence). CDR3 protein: CASSAGQNEAFF. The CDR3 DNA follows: TGTGCCAGCAGCGCGGGACAGAATGAAGCTTTCTTT.

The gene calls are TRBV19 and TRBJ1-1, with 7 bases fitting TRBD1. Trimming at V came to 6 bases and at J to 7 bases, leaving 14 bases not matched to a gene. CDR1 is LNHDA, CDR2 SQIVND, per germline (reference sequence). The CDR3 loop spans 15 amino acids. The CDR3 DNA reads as TGTGCCAGTAGCGGAGAACCCTTGGGACAGAATGAAGCTTTCTTT. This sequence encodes CASSGEPLGQNEAFF.

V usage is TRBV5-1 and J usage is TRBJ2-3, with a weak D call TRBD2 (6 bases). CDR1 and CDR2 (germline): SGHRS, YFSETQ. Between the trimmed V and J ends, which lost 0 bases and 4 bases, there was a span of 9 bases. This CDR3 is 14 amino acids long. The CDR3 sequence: CASSLGRDADTQYF. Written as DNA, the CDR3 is TGCGCCAGCAGCTTGGGGAGGGACGCAGATACGCAGTATTTT.

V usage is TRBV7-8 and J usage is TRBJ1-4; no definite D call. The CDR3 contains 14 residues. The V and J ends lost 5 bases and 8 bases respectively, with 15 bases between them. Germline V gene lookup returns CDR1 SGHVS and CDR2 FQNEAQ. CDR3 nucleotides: TGTGCCAGCAGCGGGGAGGCCGATGGGGAAAAACTGTTTTTT. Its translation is CASSGEADGEKLFF.

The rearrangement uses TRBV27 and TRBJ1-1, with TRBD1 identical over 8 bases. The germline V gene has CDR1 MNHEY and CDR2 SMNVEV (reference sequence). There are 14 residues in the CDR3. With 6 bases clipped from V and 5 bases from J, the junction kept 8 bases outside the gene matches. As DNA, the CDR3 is TGTGCCAGCAGAGTGACAGGGGATCCAACTGAAGCTTTCTTT. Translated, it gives CASRVTGDPTEAFF.

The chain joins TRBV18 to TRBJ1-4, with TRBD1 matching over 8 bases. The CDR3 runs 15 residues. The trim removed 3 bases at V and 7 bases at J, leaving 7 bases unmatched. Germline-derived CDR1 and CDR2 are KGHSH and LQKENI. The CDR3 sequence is CASSPPGGWGEKLFF. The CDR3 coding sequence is TGTGCCAGCTCACCTCCAGGGGGCTGGGGTGAAAAACTGTTTTTT.

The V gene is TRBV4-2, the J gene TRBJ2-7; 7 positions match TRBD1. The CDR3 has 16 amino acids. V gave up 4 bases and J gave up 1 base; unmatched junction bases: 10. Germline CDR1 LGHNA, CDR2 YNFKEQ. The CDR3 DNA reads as TGTGCCAGCAGCCCAAATAACGACAGGGAGTCCTACGAGCAGTACGTC. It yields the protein CASSPNNDRESYEQYV.

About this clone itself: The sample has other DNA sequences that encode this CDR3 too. This CDR3 is CASSLGGQGGEQYF. In DNA, the CDR3 is TGCGCCAGCAGCTTGGGGGGGCAGGGCGGCGAGCAGTACTTC. This sequence joins TRBV5-1 and TRBJ2-7; weak D call: TRBD1 (6 bases). From germline, CDR1 is SGHRS and CDR2 YFSETQ. Trimming shortened V by 0 bases and J by 6 bases, and 13 bases separated the two germline ends. This CDR3 has 14 amino acids.

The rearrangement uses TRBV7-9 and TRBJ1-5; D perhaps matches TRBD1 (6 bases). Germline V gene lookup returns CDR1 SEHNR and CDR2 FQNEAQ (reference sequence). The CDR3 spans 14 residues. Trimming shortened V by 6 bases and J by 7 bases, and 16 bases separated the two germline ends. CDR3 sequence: CASSPDRSGQPQHF. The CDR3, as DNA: TGTGCCAGCAGTCCAGACAGGTCGGGGCAGCCCCAGCATTTT. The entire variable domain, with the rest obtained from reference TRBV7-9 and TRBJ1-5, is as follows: DTGVSQNPRHKITKRGQNVTFRCDPISEHNRLYWYRQTLGQGPEFLTYFQNEAQLEKSRLLSDRFSAERPKGSFSTLEIQRTEQGDSAMYLCASSPDRSGQPQHFGDGTRLSIL.

CDR3 DNA: TGCGCCAGCAGCTTTGAACACCTGAACACTGAAGCTTTCTTT. Encoded protein: CASSFEHLNTEAFF. The rearrangement uses TRBV5-1 and TRBJ1-1; D is unresolved. CDR1 and CDR2 from the germline V gene are SGHRS and YFSETQ. There are 14 residues in the CDR3. The V gene lost 2 bases and the J gene lost 0 bases, with 8 bases spanning the gap.

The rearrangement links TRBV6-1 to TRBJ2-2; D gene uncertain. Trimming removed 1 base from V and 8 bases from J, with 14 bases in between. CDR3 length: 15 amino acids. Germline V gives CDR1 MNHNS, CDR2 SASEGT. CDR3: CASSEEVVAPGELFF. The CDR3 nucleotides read TGTGCCAGCAGTGAAGAAGTAGTCGCACCGGGGGAGCTGTTTTTT.

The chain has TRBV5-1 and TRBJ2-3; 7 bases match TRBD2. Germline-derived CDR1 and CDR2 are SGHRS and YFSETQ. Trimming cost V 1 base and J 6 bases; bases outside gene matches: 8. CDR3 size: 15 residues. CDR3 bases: TGCGCCAGCAGCTTGCTCGGGGGGAGTAGGGATACGCAGTATTTT. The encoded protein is CASSLLGGSRDTQYF.